What follows is one T cell receptor (beta chain) and its context. Per the germline V gene, CDR1 is SGDLS and CDR2 is YYNGEE. Trimming at V came to 1 base and at J to 1 base, leaving 9 bases not matched to a gene. The length of the CDR3 is 18 residues. The data were taken from a study of blood T cell repertoires in COVID-19. Across the study: COVID-19 samples, acute and convalescent, were from the United States, Italy and Spain. PBMCs, B-cell-depleted T cells, or T cells were the source of the cDNA or gDNA that made up the material.

The method was immunoSEQ multiplex PCR; TCRdb's version includes in-frame clones alone and lacks a portion of them. This sample carries roughly 200,000 clones, more than 80% of them seen once, and the ten largest clones take roughly 6.2%. Participant age was 18 to 89 years, and participants resided in around 24 US areas. Cohorts were assigned according to the clinical history that participants reported. The sample was PBMCs or T cells enriched from blood (not recorded which). The sequence came from a man between 40 and 49 years old who had recovered from COVID-19. The chain couples TRBV9 to TRBJ2-3; the match to TRBD2 covers 10 bases. The CDR3 is CASSVSSGGASGTDTQYF. The CDR3 bases are TGTGCCAGCAGCGTATCCAGCGGGGGGGCATCGGGCACAGATACGCAGTATTTT.